This T cell receptor beta chain was identified during a study of T cell responses to AZD1222 COVID-19 vaccine. Broader study findings: Of the AZD1222 recipients, only five to seven were seropositive at baseline.

Second-dose intervals near 4 or 12 weeks were combined. Note on this clone: Its antigen is unknown.

Clones were read by immunoSEQ multiplex PCR, and TCRdb kept only the in-frame ones, dropping some. The table lists about 120,000 clones, roughly 90% of them singletons, with roughly 15% in the top ten. The V gene's germline CDR1 is SGHTS and CDR2 YDEGEE. Between the trimmed V and J ends, which lost 0 bases and 0 bases, there was a span of 8 bases. The length of the CDR3 is 15 residues. The receptor was isolated from an adult who received the AZD1222 COVID-19 vaccine. V gene TRBV5-8 combines with J gene TRBJ2-3; a possible D gene is TRBD2 (6 bases). The sequencing here drew on peripheral blood, taken 28 days after the second AZD1222 dose. CDR3 sequence (DNA): TGTGCCAGCAGCTTGGACGGGACTAGCACAGATACGCAGTATTTT. It yields the protein CASSLDGTSTDTQYF.